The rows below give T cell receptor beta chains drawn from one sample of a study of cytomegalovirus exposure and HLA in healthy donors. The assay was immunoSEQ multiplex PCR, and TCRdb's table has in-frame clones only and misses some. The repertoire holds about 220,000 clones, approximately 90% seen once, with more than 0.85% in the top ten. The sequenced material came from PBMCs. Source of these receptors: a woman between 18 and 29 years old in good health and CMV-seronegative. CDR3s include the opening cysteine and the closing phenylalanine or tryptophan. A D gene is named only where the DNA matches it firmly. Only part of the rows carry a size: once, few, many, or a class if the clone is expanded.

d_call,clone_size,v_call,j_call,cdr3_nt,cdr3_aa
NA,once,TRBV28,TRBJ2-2,TGTGCCAGCAGTTTATATGGCGCAGGGGGGAACGGGGAGCTGTTTTTT,CASSLYGAGGNGELFF
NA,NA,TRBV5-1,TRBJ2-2,TGCGCCAGCAGCTTGGCAGGGGATGGCACCGGGGAGCTGTTTTTT,CASSLAGDGTGELFF
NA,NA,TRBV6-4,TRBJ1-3,TGTGCCAGCAGTGACTCTGGGCTCCCTGGAAACACCATATATTTT,CASSDSGLPGNTIYF
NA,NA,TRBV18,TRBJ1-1,TGTGCCAGCTCACCACCAATTCGGGGTAGTGGGAACACTGAAGCTTTCTTT,CASSPPIRGSGNTEAFF
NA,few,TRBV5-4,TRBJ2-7,TGTGCCAGCAGCTTGGGCGGTAGGTACGAGCAGTACTTC,CASSLGGRYEQYF
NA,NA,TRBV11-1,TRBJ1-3,TGTGCCAGCAGCTCCAACCTACAGGGACCAAACACCATATATTTT,CASSSNLQGPNTIYF
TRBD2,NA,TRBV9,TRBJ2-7,TGTGCCAGCAGTAGCGGGACCAACGAGCAGTACTTC,CASSSGTNEQYF
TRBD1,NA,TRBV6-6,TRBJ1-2,TGTGCCAGCAGTTACTCTCGGACAGGCAACTATGGCTACACCTTC,CASSYSRTGNYGYTF
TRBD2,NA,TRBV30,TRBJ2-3,TGTGCCTGGAAGGGGCTAGCGGTCACAGATACGCAGTATTTT,CAWKGLAVTDTQYF
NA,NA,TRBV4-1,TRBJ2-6,TGCGCCAGCAGCCTCGAGCCATCTGGGGCCAACGTCCTGACTTTC,CASSLEPSGANVLTF
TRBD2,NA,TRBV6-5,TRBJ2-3,TGTGCCAGCAGTTATCTAGCGGGAGGCGCAGATACGCAGTATTTT,CASSYLAGGADTQYF
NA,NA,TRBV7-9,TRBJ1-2,TGTGCCAGCAGCTTATTAGGGGGACGACAAGGCTACACCTTC,CASSLLGGRQGYTF
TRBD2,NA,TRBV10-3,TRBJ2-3,TGTGCCATCAGTGAGGGACTAGCGAATACAGATACGCAGTATTTT,CAISEGLANTDTQYF
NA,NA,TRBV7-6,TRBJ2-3,TGTGCCAGCAGCTTGGTAGCGGCTCAGGTAGATACGCAGTATTTT,CASSLVAAQVDTQYF
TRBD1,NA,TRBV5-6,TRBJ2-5,TGTGCCAGCAGCTTCCGGACAGGGGCCCAAGAGACCCAGTACTTC,CASSFRTGAQETQYF
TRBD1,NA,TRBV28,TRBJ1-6,TGTGCCAGCAGAGCAGACAGGGGGGCTAATTCACCCCTCCACTTT,CASRADRGANSPLHF
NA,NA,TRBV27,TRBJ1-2,TGTGCCAGCAGGCAGGGTTTGGAGCCTAACTATGGCTACACCTTC,CASRQGLEPNYGYTF
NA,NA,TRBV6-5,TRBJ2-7,TGTGCCAGCAGTTACAGCCCTGGGGGGACAGACGAGCAGTACTTC,CASSYSPGGTDEQYF
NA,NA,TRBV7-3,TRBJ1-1,TGTGCCAGCAGCTTATCAGGGGCCGCGAACACTGAAGCTTTCTTT,CASSLSGAANTEAFF
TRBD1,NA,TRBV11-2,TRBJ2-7,TGTGCCAGCAGCTTATCGGGACAGGGGAGCGAGCAGTACTTC,CASSLSGQGSEQYF
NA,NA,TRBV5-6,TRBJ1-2,TGTGCCAGCAGCTTGGCTGAGGCCGAATATGGCTACACCTTC,CASSLAEAEYGYTF
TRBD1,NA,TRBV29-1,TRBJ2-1,TGCAGCGGCCGCCGGGACAGGGCCATCAATGAGCAGTTCTTC,CSGRRDRAINEQFF
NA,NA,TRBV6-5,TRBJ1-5,TGTGCCAGCAGTTACTCGACTGCCGGGAATCAGCCCCAGCATTTT,CASSYSTAGNQPQHF
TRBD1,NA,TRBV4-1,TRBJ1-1,TGCGCCAGCAGCGTGACAGGGCCCACTGAAGCTTTCTTT,CASSVTGPTEAFF
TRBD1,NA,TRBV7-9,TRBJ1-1,TGTGCCAGCAGCTTCAGGACAGGGGACGCTTTCTTT,CASSFRTGDAFF
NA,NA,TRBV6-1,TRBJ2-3,TGTGCCAGCAGTGAGATGGTTCAGCCGGCGGTGGATACGCAGTATTTT,CASSEMVQPAVDTQYF
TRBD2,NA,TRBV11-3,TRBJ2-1,TGTGCCAGCAGCTTAGGGACTAGCACCAATGAGCAGTTCTTC,CASSLGTSTNEQFF
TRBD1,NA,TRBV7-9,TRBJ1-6,TGTGCCAGCAGCCATTCCCAGGGGGTGAAGGCCCTCCACTTT,CASSHSQGVKALHF
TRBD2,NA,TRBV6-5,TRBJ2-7,TGTGCCAGTAGAACTAGCGGGGGGGCCTACGAGCAGTACTTC,CASRTSGGAYEQYF
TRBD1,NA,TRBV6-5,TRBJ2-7,TGTGCCAGCAGGACAGGGACCTACGAGCAGTACTTC,CASRTGTYEQYF
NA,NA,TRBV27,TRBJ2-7,TGTGCCAGCGGGCTGCCCATGGCCCGCTACGAGCAGTACTTC,CASGLPMARYEQYF
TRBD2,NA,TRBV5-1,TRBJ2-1,TGCGCCAGCAGCTTGGCCTTGGCGGGAGGTGCTGAGCAGTTCTTC,CASSLALAGGAEQFF
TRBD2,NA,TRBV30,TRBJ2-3,TGTGCCTGGAGCTGGTTAGCGGGAGCGGGCGGCACAGATACGCAGTATTTT,CAWSWLAGAGGTDTQYF
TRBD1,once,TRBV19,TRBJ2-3,TGTGCCAGTAGTTGGACAGGCTACACAGATACGCAGTATTTT,CASSWTGYTDTQYF
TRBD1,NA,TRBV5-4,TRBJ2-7,TGTGCCAGCAGCTCATGGGACAGCTCCTACGAGCAGTACTTC,CASSSWDSSYEQYF
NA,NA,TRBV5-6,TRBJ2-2,TGTGCCAGCAGCTTGGGGCAGGCCACCGGGGAGCTGTTTTTT,CASSLGQATGELFF
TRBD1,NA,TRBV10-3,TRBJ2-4,TGTGCCATCAGGGGACAGGATACCGCGGGAAACATTCAGTACTTC,CAIRGQDTAGNIQYF
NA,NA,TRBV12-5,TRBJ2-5,TGTGCTAGTGGTTTGGGTCTACTCCAAGAGACCCAGTACTTC,CASGLGLLQETQYF
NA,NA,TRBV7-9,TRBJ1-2,TGTGCCAGCAGCTTTAACCCTCAGGGCTATGGCTACACCTTC,CASSFNPQGYGYTF
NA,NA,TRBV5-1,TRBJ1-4,TGCGCCAGCAGCTTTGATGGGGGCACTAATGAAAAACTGTTTTTT,CASSFDGGTNEKLFF
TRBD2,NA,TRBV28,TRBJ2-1,TGTGCCAGCAGTTTTTGGATTAGCGGGGACTACAATGAGCAGTTCTTC,CASSFWISGDYNEQFF
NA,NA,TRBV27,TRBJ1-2,TGTGCCAGCAGGCCCTCCGGGACAAGGGTTTTTGGCTACACCTTC,CASRPSGTRVFGYTF
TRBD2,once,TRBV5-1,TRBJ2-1,TGCGCCAGCAGCTCACGGGGTAGTGGACTAGCGGGAGTTAATGAGCAGTTCTTC,CASSSRGSGLAGVNEQFF
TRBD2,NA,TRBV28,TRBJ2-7,TGTGCCAGCAGTTTATTTACCTTCAGCGGGGGTACCTACGAGCAGTACTTC,CASSLFTFSGGTYEQYF
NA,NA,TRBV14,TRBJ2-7,TGTGCCAGCAGCCTCCCGGCGGACACCTACGAGCAGTACTTC,CASSLPADTYEQYF